The following is a TCR beta chain sequence with its context. Its antigen is undetermined. The entry originates in a study of cytomegalovirus exposure and HLA in healthy donors. Study observations and caveats: The majority of TCR sequences were rare, yet some public TCRs appeared in many donors. Investigators reported around 150 TCR beta chains as tied to cytomegalovirus. Confirmation was obtained in vitro that a few CMV-associated chains are specific for CMV antigens. It was reported that the classifier diagnosed cytomegalovirus status with high specificity and sensitivity in both the original and validation cohorts.

The CDR3 spans 15 residues. The ends were cut back, 4 bases at V and 3 bases at J, with 15 bases in the middle. Germline CDR1 reads SGHAT; CDR2 reads FQNNGV. TCRdb's table, derived via immunoSEQ multiplex PCR, lists solely in-frame clones and lacks some. The repertoire holds approximately 58,000 clones, with 91% as singletons. The sample was PBMCs. This receptor was obtained from a woman in her twenties or thirties in good health and CMV-seronegative. The rearrangement uses TRBV11-2 and TRBJ1-1; D is uncertain. Written as DNA, the CDR3 is TGTGCCAGCAGCTCCCAGAGTTTTCAGGACACTGAAGCTTTCTTT. It translates to CASSSQSFQDTEAFF.